A selection of T cell receptor beta chains follows, all from one sample in a study of beta chain features in type 1 diabetes. Generated by immunoSEQ multiplex PCR, the TCRdb table keeps only in-frame clones and is missing some. The data contain 300,000 or so clones, over 7% of them singletons. Sample: central memory CD4+ T cells from blood. Source of these receptors: a man between 25 and 39 years old with type 1 diabetes. The CDR3 runs from the conserved cysteine through the conserved F or W. A D gene is named only where the DNA matches it firmly. Only some rows state a clone size, as once, few, many or a class for expanded clones.

V gene: TRBV19
J gene: TRBJ2-2
D gene: -
clone size: few
CDR3 protein: CASRRDGSNTGELFF
CDR3 DNA: TGTGCCAGTAGGCGGGACGGTTCGAACACCGGGGAGCTGTTTTTT

V gene: TRBV6-5
J gene: TRBJ2-3
D gene: -
clone size: few
CDR3 protein: CASSAPGQGTDTQYF
CDR3 DNA: TGTGCCAGCAGTGCCCCGGGACAAGGCACAGATACGCAGTATTTT

V gene: TRBV29-1
J gene: TRBJ2-1
D gene: -
clone size: many
CDR3 protein: CSAAAFSNEQFF
CDR3 DNA: TGCAGCGCGGCGGCTTTTTCCAATGAGCAGTTCTTC

V gene: TRBV7-2
J gene: TRBJ2-1
D gene: -
clone size: -
CDR3 protein: CASSLESFEQFF
CDR3 DNA: TGTGCCAGCAGCTTAGAAAGTTTCGAGCAGTTCTTC

V gene: TRBV18
J gene: TRBJ2-3
D gene: -
clone size: few
CDR3 protein: CASSPGTSVGTDTQYF
CDR3 DNA: TGTGCCAGCTCACCTGGGACATCGGTTGGCACAGATACGCAGTATTTT

V gene: TRBV9
J gene: TRBJ2-2
D gene: -
clone size: -
CDR3 protein: CASSVLGTTNTGELFF
CDR3 DNA: TGTGCCAGCAGCGTATTAGGGACAACGAACACCGGGGAGCTGTTTTTT

V gene: TRBV30
J gene: TRBJ1-2
D gene: -
clone size: -
CDR3 protein: CAWSIDSDYGYTF
CDR3 DNA: TGTGCCTGGAGTATAGACAGCGACTATGGCTACACCTTC

V gene: TRBV19
J gene: TRBJ1-2
D gene: -
clone size: -
CDR3 protein: CASSIPPIYGYTF
CDR3 DNA: TGTGCCAGTAGTATTCCGCCCATATATGGCTACACCTTC

V gene: TRBV4-3
J gene: TRBJ2-4
D gene: TRBD1
clone size: few
CDR3 protein: CASSHRDRNIQYF
CDR3 DNA: TGCGCCAGCAGCCACAGGGACAGAAACATTCAGTACTTC

V gene: TRBV19
J gene: TRBJ1-5
D gene: -
clone size: few
CDR3 protein: CASSIGQASNQPQHF
CDR3 DNA: TGTGCCAGTAGTATTGGGCAGGCTAGCAATCAGCCCCAGCATTTT

V gene: TRBV9
J gene: TRBJ1-3
D gene: -
clone size: many
CDR3 protein: CASSVDRAGNTIYF
CDR3 DNA: TGTGCCAGCAGCGTAGACAGAGCTGGAAACACCATATATTTT

V gene: TRBV14
J gene: TRBJ2-2
D gene: -
clone size: few
CDR3 protein: CASSQDRVTGELFF
CDR3 DNA: TGTGCCAGCAGCCAAGATCGGGTTACCGGGGAGCTGTTTTTT

V gene: TRBV7-9
J gene: TRBJ1-1
D gene: -
clone size: -
CDR3 protein: CASSFITFVNTEAFF
CDR3 DNA: TGTGCCAGCAGCTTTATAACGTTCGTGAACACTGAAGCTTTCTTT

V gene: TRBV5-1
J gene: TRBJ1-2
D gene: -
clone size: few
CDR3 protein: CASSLGQYTYGYTF
CDR3 DNA: TGCGCCAGCAGCTTGGGTCAGTATACCTATGGCTACACCTTC

V gene: TRBV29-1
J gene: TRBJ2-1
D gene: -
clone size: many
CDR3 protein: CSVEVLRNEQFF
CDR3 DNA: TGCAGCGTTGAGGTCCTTAGGAATGAGCAGTTCTTC

V gene: TRBV28
J gene: TRBJ2-1
D gene: -
clone size: few
CDR3 protein: CASVLGSSYNEQFF
CDR3 DNA: TGTGCCAGCGTTCTAGGGAGCTCCTACAATGAGCAGTTCTTC

V gene: TRBV6-6
J gene: TRBJ2-5
D gene: TRBD1
clone size: -
CDR3 protein: CASTEQGVQETQYF
CDR3 DNA: TGTGCCAGCACCGAACAGGGGGTTCAAGAGACCCAGTACTTC

V gene: TRBV5-1
J gene: TRBJ1-2
D gene: TRBD1
clone size: few
CDR3 protein: CASSLDRDSYGYTF
CDR3 DNA: TGCGCCAGCAGCTTGGATCGGGACAGTTATGGCTACACCTTC

V gene: TRBV7-9
J gene: TRBJ2-7
D gene: -
clone size: few
CDR3 protein: CASSLIGGHEQYF
CDR3 DNA: TGTGCCAGCAGCTTAATCGGGGGGCACGAGCAGTACTTC

V gene: TRBV2
J gene: TRBJ1-6
D gene: TRBD1
clone size: -
CDR3 protein: CASRSWDRVTAPLHF
CDR3 DNA: TGTGCCAGCAGAAGTTGGGACAGGGTAACGGCACCCCTCCACTTT

V gene: TRBV2
J gene: TRBJ2-5
D gene: TRBD1
clone size: few
CDR3 protein: CASSRQGNQETQYF
CDR3 DNA: TGTGCCAGCAGTAGACAGGGTAACCAAGAGACCCAGTACTTC

V gene: TRBV6-5
J gene: TRBJ2-3
D gene: -
clone size: -
CDR3 protein: CASSQRGGDTQYF
CDR3 DNA: TGTGCCAGCAGCCAGAGGGGAGGCGATACGCAGTATTTT

V gene: TRBV7-6
J gene: TRBJ2-7
D gene: -
clone size: few
CDR3 protein: CASSPDSFSYEQYF
CDR3 DNA: TGTGCCAGCAGCCCTGACAGCTTCTCCTACGAGCAGTACTTC

V gene: TRBV5-4
J gene: TRBJ2-7
D gene: TRBD1
clone size: -
CDR3 protein: CASSWDRTYEQYF
CDR3 DNA: TGTGCCAGCAGCTGGGACAGGACTTACGAGCAGTACTTC

V gene: TRBV6-1
J gene: TRBJ2-7
D gene: -
clone size: -
CDR3 protein: CASSGLTHSYEQYF
CDR3 DNA: TGTGCCAGCAGTGGACTGACTCACTCCTACGAGCAGTACTTC

V gene: TRBV7-8
J gene: TRBJ2-5
D gene: -
clone size: few
CDR3 protein: CASSAAHATQETQYF
CDR3 DNA: TGTGCCAGCAGCGCCGCGCACGCAACCCAAGAGACCCAGTACTTC

V gene: TRBV9
J gene: TRBJ2-5
D gene: -
clone size: -
CDR3 protein: CASSLGAAGPPQETQYF
CDR3 DNA: TGTGCCAGCAGCTTAGGGGCTGCGGGGCCACCCCAGGAGACCCAGTACTTC

V gene: TRBV19
J gene: TRBJ1-6
D gene: TRBD1
clone size: few
CDR3 protein: CASSISGTATSRANSPLHF
CDR3 DNA: TGTGCCAGTAGTATATCCGGGACAGCGACTAGCCGGGCTAATTCACCCCTCCACTTT

V gene: TRBV6-6
J gene: TRBJ2-3
D gene: -
clone size: few
CDR3 protein: CASSSRGVGDTQYF
CDR3 DNA: TGTGCCAGCAGTTCGCGCGGGGTAGGGGATACGCAGTATTTT

V gene: TRBV5-6
J gene: TRBJ2-1
D gene: -
clone size: -
CDR3 protein: CASAQGRNEQFF
CDR3 DNA: TGTGCCAGCGCCCAGGGGCGGAATGAGCAGTTCTTC

V gene: TRBV30
J gene: TRBJ2-4
D gene: TRBD2
clone size: -
CDR3 protein: CAWSVGLAGKAKNIQYF
CDR3 DNA: TGTGCCTGGAGTGTAGGACTAGCGGGGAAAGCCAAAAACATTCAGTACTTC

V gene: TRBV10-3
J gene: TRBJ2-7
D gene: -
clone size: few
CDR3 protein: CAITPDRLFSYEQYF
CDR3 DNA: TGTGCCATCACTCCTGACAGACTTTTCTCCTACGAGCAGTACTTC

V gene: TRBV9
J gene: TRBJ2-3
D gene: TRBD2
clone size: -
CDR3 protein: CASSLGLAMDTQYF
CDR3 DNA: TGTGCCAGCAGTCTTGGACTAGCGATGGATACGCAGTATTTT

V gene: TRBV4-1
J gene: TRBJ1-2
D gene: TRBD1
clone size: -
CDR3 protein: CASSQDPGQGASWVYGYTF
CDR3 DNA: TGCGCCAGCAGCCAGGATCCGGGACAGGGGGCAAGTTGGGTCTATGGCTACACCTTC

V gene: TRBV25-1
J gene: TRBJ1-6
D gene: -
clone size: -
CDR3 protein: CASRDHEAYNSPLHF
CDR3 DNA: TGTGCCAGTCGGGACCACGAGGCATATAATTCACCCCTCCACTTT

V gene: TRBV6-1
J gene: TRBJ2-4
D gene: -
clone size: few
CDR3 protein: CASSEWGHPQYF
CDR3 DNA: TGTGCCAGCAGTGAATGGGGACACCCGCAGTACTTC

V gene: TRBV2
J gene: TRBJ2-2
D gene: TRBD2
clone size: few
CDR3 protein: CATSGGTGELFF
CDR3 DNA: TGTGCCACTAGCGGGGGGACCGGGGAGCTGTTTTTT

V gene: TRBV5-1
J gene: TRBJ1-2
D gene: -
clone size: -
CDR3 protein: CASSLGQDVYGYTF
CDR3 DNA: TGCGCCAGCAGCTTGGGTCAGGACGTCTATGGCTACACCTTC

V gene: TRBV4-3
J gene: TRBJ2-2
D gene: -
clone size: -
CDR3 protein: CASSQDEAGRTRTGELFF
CDR3 DNA: TGCGCCAGCAGCCAAGACGAGGCGGGACGGACCCGCACCGGGGAGCTGTTTTTT

V gene: TRBV6-6
J gene: TRBJ1-1
D gene: TRBD1
clone size: few
CDR3 protein: CASRPGTGGNTEAFF
CDR3 DNA: TGTGCCAGCAGGCCCGGGACAGGGGGGAACACTGAAGCTTTCTTT

V gene: TRBV21-1
J gene: TRBJ1-2
D gene: -
clone size: few
CDR3 protein: CASSLGGTGTLYGYTF
CDR3 DNA: TGTGCCAGCAGCCTCGGGGGGACGGGGACCCTCTATGGCTACACCTTC

V gene: TRBV11-2
J gene: TRBJ1-2
D gene: -
clone size: few
CDR3 protein: CASSLSGDGYTF
CDR3 DNA: TGTGCCAGCAGCTTAAGTGGGGATGGCTACACCTTC

V gene: TRBV7-2
J gene: TRBJ2-3
D gene: TRBD2
clone size: -
CDR3 protein: CASSFSGGPDTQYF
CDR3 DNA: TGTGCCAGCAGTTTTAGCGGGGGGCCAGATACGCAGTATTTT

V gene: TRBV19
J gene: TRBJ2-3
D gene: TRBD2
clone size: many
CDR3 protein: CASSTGGADTQYF
CDR3 DNA: TGTGCCAGTAGCACCGGGGGGGCAGATACGCAGTATTTT

V gene: TRBV30
J gene: TRBJ1-1
D gene: -
clone size: -
CDR3 protein: CAWSVRISGTEAFF
CDR3 DNA: TGTGCCTGGAGTGTCCGAATTTCCGGGACTGAAGCTTTCTTT

V gene: TRBV7-2
J gene: TRBJ2-5
D gene: -
clone size: few
CDR3 protein: CASSSRQGGGQETQYF
CDR3 DNA: TGTGCCAGCAGCTCCCGGCAGGGGGGAGGCCAAGAGACCCAGTACTTC

V gene: TRBV7-2
J gene: TRBJ2-7
D gene: -
clone size: -
CDR3 protein: CASSLEFEQYF
CDR3 DNA: TGTGCCAGCAGCTTAGAATTCGAGCAGTACTTC

V gene: TRBV9
J gene: TRBJ1-1
D gene: -
clone size: -
CDR3 protein: CASSVDNGNTEAFF
CDR3 DNA: TGTGCCAGCAGCGTAGATAACGGGAACACTGAAGCTTTCTTT

V gene: TRBV29-1
J gene: TRBJ2-3
D gene: -
clone size: -
CDR3 protein: CSVETGGGRTDTQYF
CDR3 DNA: TGCAGCGTTGAAACAGGGGGGGGCCGGACAGATACGCAGTATTTT

V gene: TRBV30
J gene: TRBJ2-1
D gene: -
clone size: few
CDR3 protein: CAWRGPTGRGEQFF
CDR3 DNA: TGTGCCTGGAGGGGGCCGACAGGGAGGGGTGAGCAGTTCTTC